These 14 T cell receptor beta chains share one sample of origin, sequenced in a study of T cell clusters in autoimmune cytopenias. TRB amplification used 250 ng of peripheral blood genomic DNA. TRB was amplified by touch-down multiplex PCR, primer pools A and B combined. Using the multiplex PCR reads, TCRdb records one entry per CDR3 protein without DNA. The table for this sample gives approximately 12,000 distinct CDR3 sequences. These data also featured in a second study, about T cell repertoires in aging, cancer and after chemotherapy.

Sequenced: peripheral blood. The receptors here all came from a human donor in good health.

According to its frequency, this clonotype is medium-sized. The chain uses TRBV20-1 and TRBJ2-7; TCRdb returns TRBD1, unconfirmable since there is no DNA. Germline loops: CDR1 DFQATT, CDR2 SNEGSKA (reference sequence). The CDR3 totals 15 residues. The CDR3 is CSARDGDRGHNEQYF.

The rearrangement links TRBV6-2 or TRBV6-3 to TRBJ2-3; TCRdb's assignment of TRBD2 cannot be checked, as there is no DNA. This CDR3 is 14 amino acids long. From germline, CDR1 is MNHEY and CDR2 SVGEGT. The CDR3 loop reads CASRGRTGTDTQYF.

The chain uses TRBV11-2 and TRBJ1-1. This CDR3 has 13 residues. CDR1 is SGHAT and CDR2 is FQNNGV in the germline V gene. The CDR3 reads CASSLTWDTEAFF.

V usage is TRBV6-5 and J usage is TRBJ2-7; the D call of TRBD2 rests on TCRdb alone, since no DNA is present to check it. The CDR3 extends over 19 amino acids. CDR1 MNHEY and CDR2 SVGAGI come from the germline V gene. CDR3 sequence reads: CASRAGGGILYRSSYEQYF.

The chain is built from TRBV14 and TRBJ1-4. Germline CDR1 reads SGHDN; CDR2 reads FVKESK. This CDR3 is built from 15 residues. This chain's CDR3 is CASSQAHNTNEKLFF.

The chain has TRBV30 and TRBJ2-1. Looked up from germline, CDR1 is GTSNPN and CDR2 is SVGIG (reference sequence). This CDR3 comprises 12 residues. This CDR3 is CAWNRLSDEQFF.

This chain joins TRBV10-3 and TRBJ2-1; the D call from TCRdb, TRBD2, cannot be confirmed without DNA. The germline V gene encodes CDR1 ENHRY and CDR2 SYGVKD. The CDR3 runs to 14 residues. The CDR3 reads CAITQGPGGNEQFF.

CDR3: CSARDFGGNTIYF. This chain joins TRBV20-1 and TRBJ1-3. CDR1 and CDR2 from the germline V gene are DFQATT and SNEGSKA (reference sequence). This CDR3 has 13 residues.

This chain links TRBV6-5 with TRBJ1-5. Germline V lookup: CDR1 MNHEY, CDR2 SVGAGI. This CDR3 has 12 residues. The chain's CDR3 is CASRGSNQPQHF.

The chain has TRBV30 and TRBJ2-5. The V gene's germline CDR1 is GTSNPN and CDR2 SVGIG (reference sequence). This CDR3 region has 12 residues. The CDR3 loop reads CAWSKVRETQYF.

The chain recombines TRBV5-1 with TRBJ2-7; TCRdb designates TRBD1, a call that cannot be tested without DNA. Germline V gene sequence: CDR1 SGHRS, CDR2 YFSETQ. The CDR3 loop spans 13 amino acids. The CDR3 sequence: CASRDGQGLEQYF.

The V call is TRBV7-9, the J call TRBJ1-6. Germline V gives CDR1 SEHNR, CDR2 FQNEAQ (reference sequence). The CDR3 is 18 residues long. CDR3 region: CASSLVRLGNSYNSPLHF.

The rearrangement uses TRBV20-1 and TRBJ2-6; TCRdb designates TRBD1, a call that cannot be tested without DNA. The germline CDR1 and CDR2 sequences are DFQATT and SNEGSKA (reference sequence). This CDR3 comprises 14 residues. The CDR3 here is CSASKGAGANVLTF.

The J gene is TRBJ1-1, the V gene TRBV12-3 or TRBV12-4. The CDR3 runs 11 residues. CDR3 residues: CASSLGTEAFF.